The entry below gives a single T cell receptor (beta chain) sequence along with its context. The target of this receptor is not known. No quality values exist for individual bases; no much larger clone is one base distant. This sample stems from a study of neurological immune-mediated disorders (dated by TCRdb to about 2019). In the study overall: Among the approximately 35 multiple sclerosis patients, relapsing-remitting MS was present in some 31 and secondary progressive MS was present in 3. The approximately 110 TCR-beta libraries included longitudinal samples, technical triplicates and paired sorted CD4+ and CD8+ T-cell subsets alongside PBMC samples. Peripheral blood TCR-beta repertoires from patients with HTLV-I-associated myelopathy (HAM/TSP), patients with multiple sclerosis, and healthy controls were compared in the study using UMI-based sequencing. Of the approximately 65 subjects in the cohort, some 14 were HAM/TSP patients, roughly 34 were multiple sclerosis patients, and 20 were healthy controls. The paper's findings and limits, for the study overall: TCR clonal expansion was highest in HAM/TSP patients and lowest in MS patients, with MS patients falling below even healthy controls. Across subjects, expanded clones never shared an identical CDR3 amino acid sequence, which suggests that the TCR-beta repertoires in every group were private. No association of the MS cluster with clinical or MRI features was observed, and the need for larger cohorts was stated by the authors. In a phylogenetic analysis, the repertoires of 18 out of 34 MS patients fell into a single cluster of related CDR3 sequences, pointing to a possible signature at the repertoire level.

To synthesize cDNA, template-switch 5'RACE was performed with a primer carrying a 10-nucleotide random unique molecular identifier so that each TCR transcript was tagged. Each sequencing run produced over 160 million TCR-beta sequences covering 15-18 subjects. The RNeasy kit was used for extraction of total RNA. The KAPA Real-time Library Amplification kit was used to amplify TCR-beta VDJ regions with primers targeting the TCR constant region and the 5'RACE anchor. A first PCR added sample indexes and Illumina adaptors, and a second PCR then raised library yield. The roughly 650 bp TCR product was size-selected on a 2% E-gel SizeSelection system after Ampure bead purification. Before pooling, libraries had their quality checked on a Bioanalyzer, their concentration measured with Qubit, and their quantity determined with the Kapa Library Quantification kit. Paired-end 2 x 150 bp sequencing of the libraries was performed on an Illumina HiSeq 2500. To increase sequence diversity, about 25-30% phiX was spiked into each library pool. Processing in the source paper ran as follows. Quality-filtered reads were processed with the UMI-based MiGEC pipeline, which removed over 90% of raw TCR sequences during error correction. VDJ genes were aligned to IMGT germline references, and each clonotype was defined by a unique CDR3 amino acid sequence together with V-J genes. Clonal expansion, Shannon diversity and CDR3 relatedness were evaluated with VDJtools (CalcPairwiseDistances, ClusterSamples), while phylogenetic trees were built in CLCbio workbench. A clone was classed as expanded if it had 8 or more unique UMIs, a cutoff based on coefficient-of-variation modelling across technical triplicates. The public sequencing data were trimmed at Q25 with fastp and processed into clonotypes with MiXCR by TCRdb, which kept only in-frame beta chains. Records with the same CDR3 protein are collapsed into one entry carrying the most frequent genes and DNA. Here the V and J calls rest on TCRdb's processing, not on the authors' analysis. In all, the sample holds about 66,000 distinct CDR3 sequences, and roughly 4.5% of those were seen once. Clones ranked in the top ten supply around 7% of the sample.

Unsorted PBMC libraries were generated from 2 million PBMCs stored in RNAlater at -80 °C until RNA extraction. Multiple sclerosis patients were enrolled in a US clinical protocol evaluating disease progression by magnetic resonance imaging. Peripheral blood was subjected to Ficoll-Hypaque density gradient centrifugation to isolate PBMCs, which were then cryopreserved in liquid nitrogen. V gives up 5 bases and J gives up 7 bases, and the segment between their germline ends measures 23 bases. CDR1 DFQATT and CDR2 SNEGSKA are derived from the germline V gene (reference sequence). There are 15 amino acids in the CDR3, from cysteine to phenylalanine inclusive. The sequence is cut down to CDR3 DNA, 45 bases in frame from base 1.

The TCR originated in a man aged 25-40 years with multiple sclerosis. What was sequenced was PBMCs. Recombination linked TRBV20-1 to TRBJ1-2; TRBD1 is perhaps the D gene, given 6 matching bases. The nucleotides read TGCAGTGCTCCAGGGTTCCGGGTCCCAGGGGTTGGCTACACCTTC. Its protein product is CSAPGFRVPGVGYTF.